This T cell receptor (beta chain) came from a study of cytomegalovirus exposure and HLA in healthy donors. Overall study: Drawn from HLA-typed donors, tens of millions of unique TCRs were held in an early data release.

The CDR3 runs 14 residues. Trimming removed 5 bases from V and 3 bases from J, with 11 bases in between. Germline V gene sequence: CDR1 SGHTA, CDR2 FQGNSA. Findings and limits, study-wide: Altogether, about 160 TCR beta chains were recorded as cytomegalovirus-associated. Previously analyzed data showed that most TCR beta V segments were productive at a frequency of about 87% or about 30%. Both high specificity and high sensitivity reportedly marked the classifier's diagnosis of cytomegalovirus status.

Concerning this clone: Its antigen remains unknown.

PCR employed 60 Vbeta and 13 Jbeta primers. The protocol was immunoSEQ multiplex PCR, while the TCRdb copy is restricted to in-frame clones and leaves out a portion. This table holds about 43,000 clones, around 58% found once. The material sequenced was PBMCs. The rearrangement links TRBV7-2 to TRBJ2-1, with a tentative D call TRBD1 (6 bases). The TCR sequence derives from a man in his 60s in good health and CMV-seropositive. The CDR3: CASSDRGIYNEQFF. The CDR3 coding sequence is TGTGCCAGCAGCGATAGGGGGATCTACAATGAGCAGTTCTTC.